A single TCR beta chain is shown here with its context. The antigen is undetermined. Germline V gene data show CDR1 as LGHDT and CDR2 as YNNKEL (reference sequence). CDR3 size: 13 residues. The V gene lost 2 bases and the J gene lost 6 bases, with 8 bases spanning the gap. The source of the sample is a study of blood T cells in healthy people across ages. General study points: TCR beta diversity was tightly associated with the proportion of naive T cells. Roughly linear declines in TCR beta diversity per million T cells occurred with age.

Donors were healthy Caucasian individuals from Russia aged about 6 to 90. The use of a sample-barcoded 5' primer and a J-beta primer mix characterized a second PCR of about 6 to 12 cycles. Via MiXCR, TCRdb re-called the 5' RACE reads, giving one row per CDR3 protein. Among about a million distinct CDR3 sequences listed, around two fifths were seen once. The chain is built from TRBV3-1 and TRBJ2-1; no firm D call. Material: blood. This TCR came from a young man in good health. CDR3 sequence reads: CASSQRIGNEQFF. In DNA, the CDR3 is TGTGCCAGCAGCCAACGTATCGGCAATGAGCAGTTCTTC.